The sequence of this T cell receptor beta chain was determined in a study of glioma-infiltrating T cells. V lost 5 bases to trimming and J lost 8 bases, with 18 bases between them. This CDR3 has 14 amino acids. Overall study results and limits: Gliomas, especially low-grade, showed above-expected tissue-blood divergence; non-neoplastic patients showed below. CDR3 overlap between tissue and blood was very small.

Amplification of TCR alpha and beta CDR3 regions from RNA used iRepertoire nested multiplex PCR. One-step reverse transcription and amplification started from around 100-400 ng of tissue mRNA or PBMC total RNA. Each CDR3 protein gets one entry after TCRdb re-called the multiplex PCR reads with MiXCR. In the table there are more than 85,000 distinct CDR3 sequences, less than 30% of which are singletons. This clonotype was seen many times. Its antigen remains unknown. The genes are TRBV12-3 or TRBV12-4 and TRBJ1-2; D might be TRBD1 (6 bases). The TCR was taken from a human donor with low-grade glioma or glioblastoma, undergoing nonglioma brain surgery, or in good health (not recorded which). The sequencing input was glioma tissue, nonneoplastic brain tissue, or PBMCs (not recorded which). In nucleotides, the CDR3 is TGTGCCAGCAGTCATACAGGGAGCCCGGTCGGCTACACCTTC. It codes for CASSHTGSPVGYTF.